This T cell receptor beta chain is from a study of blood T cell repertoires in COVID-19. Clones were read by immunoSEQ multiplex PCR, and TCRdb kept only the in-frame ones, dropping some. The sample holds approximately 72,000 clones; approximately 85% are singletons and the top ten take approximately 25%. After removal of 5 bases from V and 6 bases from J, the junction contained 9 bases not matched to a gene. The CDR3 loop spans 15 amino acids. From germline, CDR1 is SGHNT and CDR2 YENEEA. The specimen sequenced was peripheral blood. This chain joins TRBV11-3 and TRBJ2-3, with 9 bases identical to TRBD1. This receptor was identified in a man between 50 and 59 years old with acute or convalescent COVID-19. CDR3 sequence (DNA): TGTGCCAGCAGCGCCGGACAGGGGCTTTTGGATACGCAGTATTTT. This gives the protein CASSAGQGLLDTQYF.